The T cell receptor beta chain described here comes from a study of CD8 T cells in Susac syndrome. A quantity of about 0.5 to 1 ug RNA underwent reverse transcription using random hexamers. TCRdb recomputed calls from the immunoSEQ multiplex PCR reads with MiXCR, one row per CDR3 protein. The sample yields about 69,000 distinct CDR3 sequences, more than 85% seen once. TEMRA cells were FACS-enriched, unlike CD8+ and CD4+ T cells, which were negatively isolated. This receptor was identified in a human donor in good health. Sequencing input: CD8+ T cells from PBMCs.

CDR3 DNA sequence: TGTGCCAGCAGCGTAGAGGTCGAGGCAGATACGCAGTATTTT. This translates into CASSVEVEADTQYF. The chain has TRBV9 and TRBJ2-3; D remains unclear. The V gene lost 0 bases and the J gene lost 4 bases, with 9 bases spanning the gap. Germline V gene sequence: CDR1 SGDLS, CDR2 YYNGEE. The CDR3 runs 14 residues.